This T cell receptor beta chain appears in the sequencing data of a study of T cell responses to AZD1222 COVID-19 vaccine. Broader study findings: Spike-specific TCR breadth and depth were elevated following two AZD1222 doses.

On this clone: The antigen is undetermined.

The repertoire was sequenced with immunoSEQ multiplex PCR; TCRdb's copy has only in-frame clones and lacks some. This sample has around 140,000 clones, with 90% to 95% found just once. This CDR3 region has 15 residues. V lost 1 base to trimming and J lost 3 bases, with 9 bases between them. CDR1 and CDR2 (germline): LNHDA, SQIVND (reference sequence). This TCR came from an adult in good health. The rearrangement links TRBV19 to TRBJ1-4, with a weak D call TRBD1 (5 bases). The source was peripheral blood, collected on day 0 of AZD1222 vaccination. CDR3 residues: CASSIGVGPNEKLFF. CDR3 DNA: TGTGCCAGTAGTATAGGGGTGGGGCCTAATGAAAAACTGTTTTTT.